These 25 T cell receptor beta chains originate from one sample sequenced in a study of CD8+ T cells in alopecia areata. Following extraction, RNA underwent reverse transcription to cDNA, which served as the sequencing template. Profiled with immunoSEQ multiplex PCR; TCRdb holds only in-frame clones, not every one. Of some 22,000 clones in the sample, 40% to 65% were seen once. The sequenced sample was NKG2D-high CD8+ T cells sorted from blood. All receptors come from a human donor with alopecia areata.

This clone was counted only a few times. The chain couples TRBV11-3 to TRBJ2-5, with 7 bases aligning to TRBD2. Looked up from germline, CDR1 is SGHNT and CDR2 is YENEEA. The V and J ends lost 6 bases and 2 bases, in that order; junction bases with no gene match: 3. CDR3 size: 13 residues. Here the CDR3 reads CASSRRGQETQYF. The CDR3 DNA follows: TGTGCCAGCAGTCGGCGGGGGCAAGAGACCCAGTACTTC.

The chain uses TRBV7-8 and TRBJ2-1; perhaps TRBD1 as D (6 bases). The CDR3 is 15 amino acids. The germline V and J ends were trimmed by 4 bases and 6 bases, with 16 bases remaining between them. Germline V CDR1 and CDR2: SGHVS, FQNEAQ. CDR3 sequence reads: CASSSRDTGLNEQFF. The DNA for the CDR3 is TGTGCCAGCAGCTCCCGGGACACTGGACTCAATGAGCAGTTCTTC.

The CDR3 DNA is TGTGCCAGCAGCTTAGTGGTCGGGATTCCCTACGAGCAGTACTTC. Amino acids: CASSLVVGIPYEQYF. This chain links TRBV11-2 with TRBJ2-7; the D gene is possibly TRBD2 (5 bases). The CDR3 runs to 15 residues. V lost 1 base and J lost 2, with 12 bases in between. Germline CDR1 and CDR2: SGHAT and FQNNGV.

The chain has TRBV11-2 and TRBJ2-5; D is ambiguous. The germline gives CDR1 SGHAT, CDR2 FQNNGV. Between the trimmed V and J ends, which lost 0 bases and 5 bases, there was a span of 10 bases. The CDR3 extends over 14 amino acids. The CDR3 DNA reads as TGTGCCAGCAGCTTAGAACTGGGATGGGAGACCCAGTACTTC. Encoded protein: CASSLELGWETQYF.

In DNA form, the CDR3 reads TGTGCCAGCAGCCCGGGCAATGAGCAGTTCTTC. It yields the protein CASSPGNEQFF. The chain is built from TRBV5-5 and TRBJ2-1; no reliable D call. CDR1 and CDR2 from the germline V gene are SGHKS and YYEKEE (reference sequence). The CDR3 length is 11 residues. V was shortened by 4 bases and J by 6 bases, with 5 bases between the two germline ends.

The rearrangement links TRBV7-2 to TRBJ1-5, with D unclear. The V end was cut by 5 bases, the J end by 7 bases, with 18 bases between. CDR1 and CDR2 (germline): SGHTA, FQGNSA. CDR3 length: 15 residues. The CDR3 protein is CASSLRGWVGQPQHF. CDR3 in DNA: TGTGCCAGCAGCCTGAGAGGGTGGGTCGGGCAGCCCCAGCATTTT.

The chain joins TRBV11-2 to TRBJ2-7, with 7 bases lining up with TRBD1. Germline V gives CDR1 SGHAT, CDR2 FQNNGV. The CDR3 contains 16 residues. J gave up 0 bases and V 5 bases, and 10 bases lay outside the gene matches. The CDR3 loop reads CASSPIRDRYSYEQYF. DNA for the CDR3: TGTGCCAGCAGCCCGATTCGGGACAGATACTCCTACGAGCAGTACTTC.

This clone occurred a few times. The chain links TRBV6-5 to TRBJ2-7, with 9 bases lining up with TRBD2. The germline V gene encodes CDR1 MNHEY and CDR2 SVGAGI. The ends lost 5 bases at V and 7 bases at J; junction bases unmatched: 9. This CDR3 contains 14 residues. CDR3 DNA: TGTGCCAGCAGTAATGCCGGGACTAGCAATGAGCAGTACTTC. Protein: CASSNAGTSNEQYF.

This clone was detected only a few times. J is TRBJ2-5 and V is TRBV7-9; 7 bases agree with TRBD2. Gene TRBJ2-7 matches the end of the DNA better, so the J call may be wrong. The germline V gene encodes CDR1 SEHNR and CDR2 FQNEAQ (reference sequence). CDR3 length: 12 amino acids. The CDR3 region has the DNA TGTGCCAGCAGCCCTACTAGCGACGAGCAGTACTTC. Its protein product is CASSPTSDEQYF.

There are a few counts of this clone. The chain joins TRBV9 to TRBJ2-2; D not certain. CDR1 is SGDLS, CDR2 YYNGEE, per germline. Trimming pared 5 bases from V and 8 bases from J, leaving 16 bases between. This CDR3 has 14 residues. CDR3 in amino acids: CASSFSEMRGELFF. The DNA of the CDR3 is TGTGCCAGCAGTTTTTCCGAAATGAGAGGGGAGCTGTTTTTT.

J is TRBJ2-7 and V is TRBV7-2, with D perhaps TRBD2 (5 bases). Per the germline V gene, CDR1 is SGHTA and CDR2 is FQGNSA. CDR3 length: 13 residues. Trimming removed 5 bases at V and 2 bases at J, with 10 bases between. The CDR3: CASSPGVAYEQYF. As DNA, the CDR3 is TGTGCCAGCAGCCCCGGGGTAGCCTACGAGCAGTACTTC.

This chain connects TRBV27 to TRBJ2-1, with 8 bases identical to TRBD2. Trimming at V came to 4 bases and at J to 8 bases, leaving 7 bases not matched to a gene. The CDR3 covers 14 residues. CDR1 MNHEY and CDR2 SMNVEV come from the germline V gene (reference sequence). CDR3 coding DNA: TGTGCCAGCAGTTATAGCGGGAACAGCGATGAGCAGTTCTTC. It specifies CASSYSGNSDEQFF.

This clone was observed a few times. The chain links TRBV28 to TRBJ2-1, with 9 bases lining up with TRBD1. CDR1 is MDHEN, CDR2 SYDVKM, per germline. V was clipped by 8 bases and J by 3 bases; unmatched bases: 5. This CDR3 region has 14 residues. The CDR3 sequence is CASGRDRVYNEQFF. In DNA, the CDR3 is TGTGCCAGCGGACGGGACAGGGTCTACAATGAGCAGTTCTTC.

This clone was seen a few times. The chain carries TRBV7-9 and TRBJ2-7; 9 nucleotides agree with TRBD2. The CDR3 runs to 14 residues. Germline lookup yields CDR1 SEHNR and CDR2 FQNEAQ (reference sequence). The junction had 7 bases not matched to a gene; V was cut back by 5 bases and J by 5 bases. This CDR3 reads CASSHSGRPDEQYF. The CDR3 nucleotides are TGTGCCAGCAGCCATAGCGGGAGACCCGACGAGCAGTACTTC. Supplemented by reference TRBV7-9 and TRBJ2-7, the full variable domain reads DTGVSQNPRHKITKRGQNVTFRCDPISEHNRLYWYRQTLGQGPEFLTYFQNEAQLEKSRLLSDRFSAERPKGSFSTLEIQRTEQGDSAMYLCASSHSGRPDEQYFGPGTRLTVT.

This clone was picked up one time. The V and J genes are TRBV9 and TRBJ2-1; D not certain. V lost 3 bases to trimming and J lost 5 bases, with 9 bases between them. The CDR3 length is 13 residues. Germline CDR1 reads SGDLS; CDR2 reads YYNGEE. CDR3 in DNA: TGTGCCAGCAGCGCCTCACTCGACAATGAGCAGTTCTTC. Translation gives CASSASLDNEQFF.

This chain connects TRBV25-1 to TRBJ1-1, with a possible D match to TRBD1 (6 bases). This CDR3 spans 14 amino acids. Trimming took 4 bases from V and 3 from J, leaving 12 bases between them. Germline CDR1 and CDR2: MGHDK and SYGVNS. CDR3 DNA: TGTGCCAGCAGTGGCCAGGGGACGTACACTGAAGCTTTCTTT. Protein: CASSGQGTYTEAFF. Based on the CDR3 plus reference TRBV25-1 and TRBJ1-1, the full variable domain is EADIYQTPRYLVIGTGKKITLECSQTMGHDKMYWYQQDPGMELHLIHYSYGVNSTEKGDLSSESTVSRIRTEHFPLTLESARPSHTSQYLCASSGQGTYTEAFFGQGTRLTVV.

V gene TRBV6-5 combines with J gene TRBJ1-5; no firm D call. Germline V gene sequence: CDR1 MNHEY, CDR2 SVGAGI. This CDR3 contains 14 residues. V was shortened by 6 bases and J by 3 bases, with 12 bases between the two germline ends. CDR3 in DNA: TGTGCCAGCAGATCCACCGAACCCAATCAGCCCCAGCATTTT. Its translation: CASRSTEPNQPQHF.

This clone was picked up a small number of times. The chain has TRBV29-1 and TRBJ2-1; tentatively, D is TRBD1 (5 bases). Germline values: CDR1 SQVTM, CDR2 ANQGSEA. V lost 2 bases, J lost 8 bases, and 13 bases lay in between. CDR3 length: 13 amino acids. The CDR3 bases are TGCAGCGTTGAATGGCGGCCAGGGTATGAGCAGTTCTTC. This sequence encodes CSVEWRPGYEQFF.

The V and J genes are TRBV27 and TRBJ2-1; either TRBD1 or TRBD2 may fit D (5 bases each). In germline, CDR1 is MNHEY, CDR2 SMNVEV (reference sequence). V was trimmed by 3 bases and J by 9 bases, leaving 9 bases between them. The CDR3 is 12 amino acids. In nucleotides, the CDR3 is TGTGCCAGCAGTTTCGGGGCGGGTGAGCAGTTCTTC. It translates to CASSFGAGEQFF.

This clone was detected only a few times. This rearrangement joins TRBV5-1 to TRBJ1-2; 7 positions agree with TRBD1. V trimming: 0 bases; J trimming: 4 bases; junction bases outside the gene matches: 3. The CDR3 contains 14 residues. Germline V gene lookup returns CDR1 SGHRS and CDR2 YFSETQ. CDR3 loop: CASSLAGTVYGYTF. The CDR3 bases are TGCGCCAGCAGCTTGGCGGGGACAGTCTATGGCTACACCTTC.

This clone was seen more than once but under ten times. The chain has TRBV28 and TRBJ1-2; perhaps TRBD1 as D (5 bases). The germline V gene has CDR1 MDHEN and CDR2 SYDVKM. The length of the CDR3 is 15 residues. V was clipped by 5 bases and J by 4 bases, with 17 bases between them. Here the CDR3 reads CASSTLQEPGYGYTF. CDR3 coding DNA: TGTGCCAGCAGTACACTACAGGAACCCGGCTATGGCTACACCTTC.

This clone has only a few counts. The rearrangement joins TRBV7-9 to TRBJ2-7; 7 bases align to TRBD2. The CDR3 has 16 amino acids. Unmatched junction bases numbered 10, after V lost 4 bases and J lost 1 base. Germline loops: CDR1 SEHNR, CDR2 FQNEAQ (reference sequence). As DNA, the CDR3 is TGTGCCAGCAGCTCCGCGCGGGCGGGAGTATCCTACGAGCAGTACTTC. Translating gives CASSSARAGVSYEQYF.

The rearrangement joins TRBV30 to TRBJ2-7; D is tentatively TRBD1 or TRBD2 (5 bases each). V was shortened by 2 bases and J by 5 bases, with 13 bases between the two germline ends. The CDR3 contains 13 residues. Germline CDR1 GTSNPN, CDR2 SVGIG (reference sequence). The DNA of the CDR3 is TGTGCCTGGAGTCCCGAGGGGCCCAACGAGCAGTACTTC. Its protein is CAWSPEGPNEQYF.

The chain couples TRBV7-2 to TRBJ2-7; D is uncertain. The CDR3 contains 15 residues. V was pared by 5 bases and J by 0 bases, with 14 bases between. Germline assignment: CDR1 SGHTA and CDR2 FQGNSA. CDR3 in DNA: TGTGCCAGCAGCACGTTTGGTAGCCACTCCTACGAGCAGTACTTC. This gives the protein CASSTFGSHSYEQYF.

V is TRBV7-3 and J is TRBJ2-5; D unclear. V was trimmed by 5 bases and J by 5 bases, leaving 18 bases between them. The CDR3 is made up of 15 amino acids. Germline CDR1 and CDR2: SGHTA and FQGTGA. In DNA form, the CDR3 reads TGTGCCAGCAGCCCGGGTTGGGTAGGCGCCGAGACCCAGTACTTC. Protein: CASSPGWVGAETQYF.